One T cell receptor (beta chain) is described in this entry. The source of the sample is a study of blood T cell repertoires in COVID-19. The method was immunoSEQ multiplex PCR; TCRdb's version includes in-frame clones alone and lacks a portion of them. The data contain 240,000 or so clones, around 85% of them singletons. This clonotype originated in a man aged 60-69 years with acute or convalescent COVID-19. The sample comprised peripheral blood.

The CDR3 is CASSSSGTLNQPQHF. CDR3 in DNA: TGTGCCAGCAGTTCATCCGGGACACTGAATCAGCCCCAGCATTTT. This chain uses TRBV27 with TRBJ1-5, with D tentatively TRBD1 (6 bases). CDR3 length equals 15 residues. Trimming pared 4 bases from V and 4 bases from J, leaving 14 bases between. The germline CDR1 and CDR2 sequences are MNHEY and SMNVEV (reference sequence).